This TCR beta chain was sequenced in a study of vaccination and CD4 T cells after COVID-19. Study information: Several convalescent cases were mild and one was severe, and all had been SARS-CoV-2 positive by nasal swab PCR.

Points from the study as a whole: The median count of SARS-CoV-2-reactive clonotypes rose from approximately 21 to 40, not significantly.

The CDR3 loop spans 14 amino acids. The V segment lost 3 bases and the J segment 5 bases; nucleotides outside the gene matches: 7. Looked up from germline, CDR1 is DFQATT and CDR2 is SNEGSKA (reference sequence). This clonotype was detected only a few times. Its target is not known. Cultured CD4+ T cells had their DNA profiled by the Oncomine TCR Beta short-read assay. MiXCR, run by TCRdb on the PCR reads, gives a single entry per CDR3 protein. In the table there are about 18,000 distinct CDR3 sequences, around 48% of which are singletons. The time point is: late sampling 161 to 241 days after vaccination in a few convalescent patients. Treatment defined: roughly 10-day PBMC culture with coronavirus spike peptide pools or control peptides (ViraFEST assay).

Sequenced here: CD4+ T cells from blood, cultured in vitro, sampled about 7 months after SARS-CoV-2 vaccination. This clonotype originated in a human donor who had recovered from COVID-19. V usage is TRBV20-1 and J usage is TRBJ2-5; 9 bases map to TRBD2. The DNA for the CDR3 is TGCAGTGCTAGGATAACTAGCGGGTCGGAGACCCAGTACTTC. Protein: CSARITSGSETQYF.